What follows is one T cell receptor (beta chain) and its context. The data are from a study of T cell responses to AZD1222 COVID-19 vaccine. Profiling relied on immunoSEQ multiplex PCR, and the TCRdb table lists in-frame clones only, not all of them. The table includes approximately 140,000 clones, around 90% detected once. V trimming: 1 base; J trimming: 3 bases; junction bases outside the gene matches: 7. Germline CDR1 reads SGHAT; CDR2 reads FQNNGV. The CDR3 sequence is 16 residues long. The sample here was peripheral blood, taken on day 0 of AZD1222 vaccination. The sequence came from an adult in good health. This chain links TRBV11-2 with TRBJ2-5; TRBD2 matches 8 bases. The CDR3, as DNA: TGTGCCAGCAGCTTAGCGACTAGCGTCAGGGAAGAGACCCAGTACTTC. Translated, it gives CASSLATSVREETQYF.